The entry below describes one TCR beta chain. Antigen unknown. Researchers ran the PCR with 60 Vbeta and 13 Jbeta primers. Sequenced by immunoSEQ multiplex PCR; TCRdb stores in-frame clones only, minus some. The profile covers roughly 27,000 clones, with about 62% appearing a single time and around 40% taken by the ten largest. This record belongs to a study of cytomegalovirus exposure and HLA in healthy donors. The study, taken as a whole, reports: Per a prior analysis, the majority of TCR beta V segments were productive roughly 87% or roughly 30% of the time. Highly shared sequence variants in one cluster were likely a sequencing artifact. No immune exposure information besides CMV serostatus was available. For cytomegalovirus status, the classifier reportedly gave diagnoses with high specificity and sensitivity.

The V gene's germline CDR1 is LNHDA and CDR2 SQIVND (reference sequence). V lost 3 bases to trimming and J lost 0 bases, with 11 bases between them. The CDR3 runs to 15 residues. The sequenced material came from PBMCs. The chain links TRBV19 to TRBJ1-1; D possibly corresponds to TRBD1 (6 bases). This TCR was sampled from a male donor in good health and CMV-seropositive. In nucleotides, the CDR3 is TGTGCCAGTAGTATTCTGACAGGTTTGAACACTGAAGCTTTCTTT. Its translation: CASSILTGLNTEAFF.